This T cell receptor beta chain derives from a study of blood T cell repertoires in COVID-19. Study overall: Some COVID-19 samples were acute and others convalescent; all came from the United States, Italy and Spain. PBMCs, B-cell-depleted T cells, or T cells were the source of the cDNA or gDNA that made up the material.

V lost 6 bases to trimming and J lost 1 base, with 9 bases between them. Germline CDR1 LNHDA, CDR2 SQIVND (reference sequence). CDR3 length equals 13 residues. In the original analysis: It was from reference gene primer amplification that nucleated cell counts were estimated. TCRdb keeps only in-frame clones here, not all; method: immunoSEQ multiplex PCR. V and J calls and clone size are copied from that table; D and trimming were computed from the DNA. The table includes about 190,000 clones, 70% to 90% detected once. The V gene is TRBV19, the J gene TRBJ1-1, with a possible D match to TRBD1 (5 bases). Input material: peripheral blood. The TCR originated in a woman between 40 and 50 years old who had recovered from COVID-19. CDR3 protein: CASSARANTEAFF. In nucleotides, the CDR3 is TGTGCCAGTAGCGCCAGGGCGAACACTGAAGCTTTCTTT.